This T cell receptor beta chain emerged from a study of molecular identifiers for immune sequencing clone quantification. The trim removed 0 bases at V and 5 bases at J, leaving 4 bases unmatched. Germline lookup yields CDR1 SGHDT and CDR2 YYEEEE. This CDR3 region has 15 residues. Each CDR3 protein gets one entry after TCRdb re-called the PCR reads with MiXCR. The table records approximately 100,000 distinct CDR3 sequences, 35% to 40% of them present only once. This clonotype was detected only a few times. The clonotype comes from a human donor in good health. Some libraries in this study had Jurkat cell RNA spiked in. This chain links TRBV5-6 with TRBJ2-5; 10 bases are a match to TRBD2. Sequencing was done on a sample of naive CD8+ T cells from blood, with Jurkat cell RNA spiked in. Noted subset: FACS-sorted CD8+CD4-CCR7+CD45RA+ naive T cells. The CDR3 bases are TGTGCCAGCAGCTTGGCAGCGGGAGGGCCCGAGACCCAGTACTTC. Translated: CASSLAAGGPETQYF.